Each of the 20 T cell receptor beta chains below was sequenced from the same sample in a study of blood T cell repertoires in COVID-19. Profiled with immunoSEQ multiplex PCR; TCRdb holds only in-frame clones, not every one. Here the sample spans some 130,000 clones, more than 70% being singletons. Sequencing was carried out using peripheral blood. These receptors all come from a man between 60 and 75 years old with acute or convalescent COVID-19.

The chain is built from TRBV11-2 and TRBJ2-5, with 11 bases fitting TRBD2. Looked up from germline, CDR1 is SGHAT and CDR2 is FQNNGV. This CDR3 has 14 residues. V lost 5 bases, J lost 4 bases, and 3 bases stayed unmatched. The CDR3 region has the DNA TGTGCCAGCAGCCGTAGCGGGAGGGGAGAGACCCAGTACTTC. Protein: CASSRSGRGETQYF.

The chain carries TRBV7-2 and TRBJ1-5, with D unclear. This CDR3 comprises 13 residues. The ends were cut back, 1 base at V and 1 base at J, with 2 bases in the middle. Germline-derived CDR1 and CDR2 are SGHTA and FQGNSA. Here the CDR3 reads CASSLVSNQPQHF. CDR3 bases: TGTGCCAGCAGCTTAGTAAGCAATCAGCCCCAGCATTTT.

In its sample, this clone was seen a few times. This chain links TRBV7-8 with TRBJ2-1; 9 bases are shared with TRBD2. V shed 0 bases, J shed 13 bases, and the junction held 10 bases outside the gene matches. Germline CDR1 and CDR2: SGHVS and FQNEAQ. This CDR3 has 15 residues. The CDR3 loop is CASSLALRGGVGQFF. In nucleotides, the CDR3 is TGTGCCAGCAGCTTAGCGCTTCGCGGGGGGGTCGGACAGTTCTTC.

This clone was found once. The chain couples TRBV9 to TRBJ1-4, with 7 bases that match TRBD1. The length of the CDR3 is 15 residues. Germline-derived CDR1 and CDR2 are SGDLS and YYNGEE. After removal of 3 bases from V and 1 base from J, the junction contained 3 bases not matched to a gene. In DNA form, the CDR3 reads TGTGCCAGCAGCGGACAGGGATTAACTAATGAAAAACTGTTTTTT. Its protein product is CASSGQGLTNEKLFF.

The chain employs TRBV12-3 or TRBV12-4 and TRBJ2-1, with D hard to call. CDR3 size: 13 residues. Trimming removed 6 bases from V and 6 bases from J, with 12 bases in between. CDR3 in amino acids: CASSSSIGNEQFF. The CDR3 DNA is TGTGCCAGCAGCTCTTCTATTGGCAATGAGCAGTTCTTC.

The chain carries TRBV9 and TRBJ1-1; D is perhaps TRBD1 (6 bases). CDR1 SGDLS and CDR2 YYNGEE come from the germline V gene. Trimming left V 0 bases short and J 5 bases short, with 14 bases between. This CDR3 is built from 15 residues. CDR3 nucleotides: TGTGCCAGCAGCGTAGAGTGGGGGCCTTCGACTGAAGCTTTCTTT. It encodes CASSVEWGPSTEAFF.

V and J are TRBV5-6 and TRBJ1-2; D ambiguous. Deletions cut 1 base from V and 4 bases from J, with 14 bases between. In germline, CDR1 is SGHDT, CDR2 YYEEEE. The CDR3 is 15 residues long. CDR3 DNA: TGTGCCAGCAGCTTGCGGGGTGGAAATTTCTATGGCTACACCTTC. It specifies CASSLRGGNFYGYTF.

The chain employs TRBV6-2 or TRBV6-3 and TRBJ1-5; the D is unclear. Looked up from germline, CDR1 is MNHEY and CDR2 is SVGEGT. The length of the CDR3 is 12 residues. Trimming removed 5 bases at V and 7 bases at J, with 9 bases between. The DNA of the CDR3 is TGTGCCAGCAGTACCGGGGTCCAGCCCCAGCATTTT. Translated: CASSTGVQPQHF.

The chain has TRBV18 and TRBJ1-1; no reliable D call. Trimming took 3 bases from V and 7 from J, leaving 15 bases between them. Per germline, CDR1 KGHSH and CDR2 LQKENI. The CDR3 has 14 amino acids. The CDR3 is CASSPSGGRNEAFF. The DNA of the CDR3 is TGTGCCAGCTCACCCTCGGGTGGTAGGAATGAAGCTTTCTTT.

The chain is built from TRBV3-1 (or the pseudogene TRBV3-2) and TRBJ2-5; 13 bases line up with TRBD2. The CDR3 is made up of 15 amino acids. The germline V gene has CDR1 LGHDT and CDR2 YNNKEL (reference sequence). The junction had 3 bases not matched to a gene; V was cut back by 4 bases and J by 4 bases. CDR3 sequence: CASSLRTSGGETQYF. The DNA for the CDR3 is TGTGCCAGCAGCCTTCGGACTAGCGGGGGAGAGACCCAGTACTTC.

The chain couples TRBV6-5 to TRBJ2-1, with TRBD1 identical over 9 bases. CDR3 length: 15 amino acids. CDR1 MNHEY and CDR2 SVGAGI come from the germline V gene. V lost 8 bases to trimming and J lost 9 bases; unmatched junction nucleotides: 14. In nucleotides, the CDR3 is TGTGCCAGCTCGAGCGGGACAGGGACTTGGGGTGAGCAGTTCTTC. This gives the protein CASSSGTGTWGEQFF.

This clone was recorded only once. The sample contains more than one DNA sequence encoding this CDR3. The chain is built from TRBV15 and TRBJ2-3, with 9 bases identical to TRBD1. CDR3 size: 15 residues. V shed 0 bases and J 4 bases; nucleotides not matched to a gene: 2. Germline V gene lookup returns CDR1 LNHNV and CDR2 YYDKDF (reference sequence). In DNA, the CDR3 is TGTGCCACCAGCAGAGACGGACAGGGGCCAGATACGCAGTATTTT. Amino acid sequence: CATSRDGQGPDTQYF.

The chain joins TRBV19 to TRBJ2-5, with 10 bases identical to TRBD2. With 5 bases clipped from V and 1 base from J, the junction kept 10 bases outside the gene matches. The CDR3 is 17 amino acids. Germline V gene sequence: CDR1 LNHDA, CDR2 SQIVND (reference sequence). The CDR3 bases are TGTGCCAGTAGTGCTCCGGGACTAGCGATGGGCCAAGAGACCCAGTACTTC. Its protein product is CASSAPGLAMGQETQYF.

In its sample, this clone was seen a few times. In nucleotides, the CDR3 is TGTGCCAGCAGTGAAGCAGGGGCCTTTAATAATTCACCCCTCCACTTT. Its translation is CASSEAGAFNNSPLHF. The chain has TRBV2 and TRBJ1-6; tentatively, D is TRBD1 (5 bases). Trimming stripped 0 bases from V and 5 bases from J, with 11 bases between. The CDR3 sequence is 16 residues long. Germline V lookup: CDR1 SNHLY, CDR2 FYNNEI.

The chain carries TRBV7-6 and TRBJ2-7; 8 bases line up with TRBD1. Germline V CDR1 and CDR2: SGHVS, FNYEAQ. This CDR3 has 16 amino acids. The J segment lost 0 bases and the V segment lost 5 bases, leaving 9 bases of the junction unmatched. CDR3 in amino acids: CASSTYRGKSSYEQYF. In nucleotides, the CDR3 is TGTGCCAGCAGCACCTACAGGGGGAAGTCCTCCTACGAGCAGTACTTC.

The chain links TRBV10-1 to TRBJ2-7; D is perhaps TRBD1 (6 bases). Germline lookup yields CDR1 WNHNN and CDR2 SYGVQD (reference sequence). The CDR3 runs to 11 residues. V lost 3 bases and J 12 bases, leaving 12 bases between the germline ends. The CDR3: CASSDGRGMYF. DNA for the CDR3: TGCGCCAGCAGTGACGGCAGGGGTATGTACTTC.

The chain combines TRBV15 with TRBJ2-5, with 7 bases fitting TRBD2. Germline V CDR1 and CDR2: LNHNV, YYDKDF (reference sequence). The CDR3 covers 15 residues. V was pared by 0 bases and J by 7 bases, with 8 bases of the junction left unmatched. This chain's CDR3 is CATSREHGGRATQYF. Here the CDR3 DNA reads TGTGCCACCAGCAGAGAACATGGCGGGAGAGCGACCCAGTACTTC.

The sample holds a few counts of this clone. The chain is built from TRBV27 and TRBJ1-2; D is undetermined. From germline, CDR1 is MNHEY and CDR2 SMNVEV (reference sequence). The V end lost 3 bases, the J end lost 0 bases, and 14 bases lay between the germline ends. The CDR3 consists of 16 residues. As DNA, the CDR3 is TGTGCCAGCAGTTTTTTGCGAGGGAATTCTAACTATGGCTACACCTTC. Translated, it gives CASSFLRGNSNYGYTF.

This CDR3 reads CASSPPGEGEQYF. CDR3 DNA sequence: TGTGCCAGCAGCCCGCCCGGGGAAGGCGAGCAGTACTTC. The V call is TRBV14, the J call TRBJ2-7, with a tentative D call TRBD2 (5 bases). The CDR3 is made up of 13 amino acids. Germline V gene lookup returns CDR1 SGHDN and CDR2 FVKESK. V shed 4 bases and J shed 6 bases, with 13 bases lying between them.

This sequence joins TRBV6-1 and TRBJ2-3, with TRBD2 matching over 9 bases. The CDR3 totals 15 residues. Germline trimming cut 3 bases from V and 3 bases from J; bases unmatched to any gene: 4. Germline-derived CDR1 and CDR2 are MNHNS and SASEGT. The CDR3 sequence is CASSEREGLTDTQYF. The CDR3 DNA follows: TGTGCCAGCAGTGAGCGGGAGGGCCTGACAGATACGCAGTATTTT.